Listed here is a single T cell receptor (beta chain). Germline V lookup: CDR1 SNHLY, CDR2 FYNNEI. This CDR3 has 12 amino acids. V gave up 7 bases and J gave up 5 bases; unmatched junction bases: 4. The data originate from a study of Graves' ophthalmopathy and Graves' hyperthyroidism. The authors amplified TCR beta CDR3 regions, and they did so from RNA transcripts for repertoire sequencing. HTBI primers served in a first-round RT-PCR, which a second-round multiplex PCR followed. TCRdb re-derived calls from the multiplex PCR reads in MiXCR, one entry per CDR3 protein. Counted here are 400,000 to 450,000 distinct CDR3 sequences, more than 20% occurring once; the ten biggest clones make up roughly 3%. Enrolled hyperthyroidism patients had a new diagnosis, a duration under 2 months, and an age of 18 to 65.

The source of this sequence is a woman younger than 30 with stable Graves' hyperthyroidism. The chain is built from TRBV2 and TRBJ2-5, with 7 nucleotides matching TRBD1. The sequenced sample was peripheral blood. The CDR3 region has the DNA TGTGCCAGCACGGACAGGCTGGAGACCCAGTACTTC. As protein: CASTDRLETQYF.